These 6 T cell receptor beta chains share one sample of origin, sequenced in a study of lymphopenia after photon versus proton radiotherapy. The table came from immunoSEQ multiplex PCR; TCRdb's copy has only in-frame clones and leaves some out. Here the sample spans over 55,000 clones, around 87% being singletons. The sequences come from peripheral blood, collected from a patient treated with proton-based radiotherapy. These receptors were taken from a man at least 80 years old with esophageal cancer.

CDR3 sequence (DNA): TGTGCCAGCAGTCTAGGACAGTACTATGGCTACACCTTC. It yields the protein CASSLGQYYGYTF. The rearrangement links TRBV5-4 to TRBJ1-2; maybe TRBD1 (6 bases). CDR3 length: 13 amino acids. Trimming took off 5 bases at V and 3 bases at J, with 11 bases between the two ends. Germline V gene lookup returns CDR1 SGHNT and CDR2 YYREEE (reference sequence).

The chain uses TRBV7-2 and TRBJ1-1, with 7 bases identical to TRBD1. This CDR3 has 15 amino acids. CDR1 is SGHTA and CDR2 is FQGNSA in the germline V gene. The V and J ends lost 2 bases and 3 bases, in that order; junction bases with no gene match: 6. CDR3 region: CASSLKGGADTEAFF. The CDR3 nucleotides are TGTGCCAGCAGCTTAAAAGGGGGCGCGGACACTGAAGCTTTCTTT.

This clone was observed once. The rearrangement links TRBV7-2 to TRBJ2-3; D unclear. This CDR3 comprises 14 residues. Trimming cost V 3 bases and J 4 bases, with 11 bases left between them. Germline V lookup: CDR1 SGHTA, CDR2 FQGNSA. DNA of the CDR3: TGTGCCAGCAGCTTCTCTCTGGGCGCAGATACGCAGTATTTT. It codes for CASSFSLGADTQYF. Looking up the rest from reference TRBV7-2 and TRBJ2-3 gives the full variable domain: GAGVSQSPSNKVTEKGKDVELRCDPISGHTALYWYRQSLGQGLEFLIYFQGNSAPDKSGLPSDRFSAERTGGSVSTLTIQRTQQEDSAVYLCASSFSLGADTQYFGPGTRLTVL.

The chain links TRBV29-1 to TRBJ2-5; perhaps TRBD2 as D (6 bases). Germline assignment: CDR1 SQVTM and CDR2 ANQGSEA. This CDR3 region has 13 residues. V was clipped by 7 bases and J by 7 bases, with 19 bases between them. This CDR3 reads CSALSTRGGTQYF. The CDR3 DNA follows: TGCAGCGCTCTTTCTACGCGGGGCGGGACCCAGTACTTC.

CDR3 amino acids: CASSLDGHPTDTQYF. DNA of the CDR3: TGTGCCAGCAGCTTGGACGGACACCCCACAGATACGCAGTATTTT. The J gene is TRBJ2-3, the V gene TRBV5-5; maybe TRBD1 (5 bases). Trimming stripped 0 bases from V and 2 bases from J, with 10 bases between. This CDR3 has 15 residues. The germline CDR1 and CDR2 sequences are SGHKS and YYEKEE (reference sequence).

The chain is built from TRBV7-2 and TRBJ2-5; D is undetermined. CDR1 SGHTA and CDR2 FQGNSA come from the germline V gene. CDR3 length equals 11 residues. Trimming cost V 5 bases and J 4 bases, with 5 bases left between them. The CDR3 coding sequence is TGTGCCAGCAGCCCAGGAGAGACCCAGTACTTC. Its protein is CASSPGETQYF.